A single sample is the source of the 21 T cell receptor beta chains below, sequenced in a study of blood T cell repertoires in COVID-19. The protocol was immunoSEQ multiplex PCR, while the TCRdb copy is restricted to in-frame clones and leaves out a portion. The sample holds approximately 260,000 clones, 70% to 90% seen once. The sample taken for sequencing was peripheral blood. The receptors here all came from a woman aged 70-85 years with acute or convalescent COVID-19.

J is TRBJ1-1 and V is TRBV28; a weak D match, TRBD1 (6 bases). The V gene lost 6 bases and the J gene lost 4 bases, with 12 bases spanning the gap. CDR3 length: 13 amino acids. Germline V CDR1 and CDR2: MDHEN, SYDVKM. The CDR3 is CASRIQGFTEAFF. The CDR3 DNA reads TGTGCCAGCAGGATCCAGGGGTTCACTGAAGCTTTCTTT.

J is TRBJ2-1 and V is TRBV2; 10 bases agree with TRBD1. V was pared by 7 bases and J by 9 bases, with 15 bases of the junction left unmatched. The CDR3 is made up of 16 amino acids. The V gene's germline CDR1 is SNHLY and CDR2 FYNNEI. This CDR3 reads CASILFFSGQGSEQFF. Here the CDR3 DNA reads TGTGCCAGCATTCTCTTTTTTTCGGGACAGGGGAGTGAGCAGTTCTTC.

The chain uses TRBV19 and TRBJ2-1; 9 bases agree with TRBD1. The CDR3 is 13 amino acids. J was trimmed by 12 bases and V by 8 bases; bases with no gene match: 11. CDR1 and CDR2 from the germline V gene are LNHDA and SQIVND (reference sequence). The CDR3 loop reads CASQGTGNNPQFF. The CDR3 bases are TGTGCCAGTCAGGGGACAGGGAATAATCCGCAGTTCTTC.

This sequence joins TRBV3-1 (or the pseudogene TRBV3-2) and TRBJ1-2; D perhaps matches TRBD1 (5 bases). CDR1 is LGHDT, CDR2 YNNKEL, per germline (reference sequence). The CDR3 spans 14 residues. The V gene lost 0 bases and the J gene lost 4 bases, with 9 bases spanning the gap. The CDR3 sequence: CASSQEAGIYGYTF. The CDR3 coding sequence is TGTGCCAGCAGCCAAGAGGCAGGGATCTATGGCTACACCTTC.

There are a few counts of this clone. V is TRBV5-1 and J is TRBJ2-2; perhaps TRBD1 as D (5 bases). Trimming took off 6 bases at V and 2 bases at J, with 8 bases between the two ends. Germline V gives CDR1 SGHRS, CDR2 YFSETQ. There are 13 residues in the CDR3. The CDR3 DNA is TGCGCCAGCAACAGGCGCAACACCGGGGAGCTGTTTTTT. Translated: CASNRRNTGELFF.

This clone showed up just once. CDR3 loop: CASSHPRKADNYGYTF. In DNA form, the CDR3 reads TGTGCCAGCAGCCACCCCAGGAAGGCAGATAACTATGGCTACACCTTC. The chain has TRBV5-4 and TRBJ1-2, with D uncertain. Germline V gene sequence: CDR1 SGHNT, CDR2 YYREEE (reference sequence). The germline V and J ends were trimmed by 4 bases and 1 base, with 17 bases remaining between them. The CDR3 runs 16 residues.

The V and J genes are TRBV10-3 and TRBJ2-5; TRBD2 agrees at 12 bases. Trimming removed 4 bases from V and 0 bases from J; junction bases left unmatched: 0. This CDR3 contains 15 residues. Germline V gene sequence: CDR1 ENHRY, CDR2 SYGVKD. The DNA of the CDR3 is TGTGCCATCAGTGGACTAGCGGGGGACCAAGAGACCCAGTACTTC. Encoded protein: CAISGLAGDQETQYF.

Notes on this clone: The same CDR3 is also encoded by other DNA sequences in this sample. This chain uses TRBV4-1 with TRBJ1-2; D gene unclear. The germline V gene has CDR1 MGHRA and CDR2 YSYEKL. Trimming shortened V by 1 base and J by 5 bases, and 5 bases separated the two germline ends. CDR3 length equals 12 residues. DNA of the CDR3: TGCGCCAGCAGCCAAGCCAATTATGGCTACACCTTC. Its protein is CASSQANYGYTF.

The chain carries TRBV29-1 and TRBJ2-7; a weak D match, TRBD2 (6 bases). V was pared by 5 bases and J by 4 bases, with 15 bases between. This CDR3 comprises 13 residues. The germline CDR1 and CDR2 sequences are SQVTM and ANQGSEA. The CDR3 DNA reads as TGCAGCGTTCAGGGCGGGGATCTTTACGAGCAGTACTTC. It specifies CSVQGGDLYEQYF.

The V call is TRBV11-3, the J call TRBJ2-1; D gene ambiguous. CDR1 and CDR2 (germline): SGHNT, YENEEA. The CDR3 is made up of 14 amino acids. The V gene lost 2 bases and the J gene lost 7 bases, with 12 bases spanning the gap. DNA of the CDR3: TGTGCCAGCAGCTTATCGGCAGGATCGAATGAGCAGTTCTTC. Amino acid sequence: CASSLSAGSNEQFF.

The V and J genes are TRBV5-1 and TRBJ2-5, with 9 bases matching TRBD2. V lost 6 bases, J lost 1 base, and 7 bases stayed unmatched. This CDR3 contains 15 residues. Looked up from germline, CDR1 is SGHRS and CDR2 is YFSETQ. The CDR3 loop is CASNVAGGPQETQYF. Here the CDR3 DNA reads TGCGCCAGCAACGTGGCGGGAGGGCCCCAAGAGACCCAGTACTTC. Filled out from reference TRBV5-1 and TRBJ2-5, the complete variable domain reads KAGVTQTPRYLIKTRGQQVTLSCSPISGHRSVSWYQQTPGQGLQFLFEYFSETQRNKGNFPGRFSGRQFSNSRSEMNVSTLELGDSALYLCASNVAGGPQETQYFGPGTRLLVL.

The rearrangement joins TRBV12-3 or TRBV12-4 to TRBJ2-7, with a possible D match to TRBD2 (5 bases). V was shortened by 4 bases and J by 5 bases, with 12 bases between the two germline ends. The CDR3 totals 13 residues. The CDR3 region is CASSSPTGNEQYF. The CDR3 DNA reads as TGTGCCAGCAGTTCGCCGACCGGGAACGAGCAGTACTTC.

CDR3 sequence reads: CASSEPRLSSGNTIYF. As DNA, the CDR3 is TGTGCCAGCAGTGAACCCAGGCTGAGCTCTGGAAACACCATATATTTT. The chain has TRBV2 and TRBJ1-3; D is ambiguous. V lost 2 bases, J lost 0 bases, and 11 bases lay in between. Germline V CDR1 and CDR2: SNHLY, FYNNEI. The CDR3 has 16 amino acids. Variable domain in full (rest from reference TRBV2 and TRBJ1-3): EPEVTQTPSHQVTQMGQEVILRCVPISNHLYFYWYRQILGQKVEFLVSFYNNEISEKSEIFDDQFSVERPDGSNFTLKIRSTKLEDSAMYFCASSEPRLSSGNTIYFGEGSWLTVV.

The V gene is TRBV30, the J gene TRBJ2-4; the match to TRBD1 covers 9 bases. This CDR3 region has 13 residues. The V gene end was trimmed by 4 bases and the J gene end by 7 bases; junction bases not matched to a gene: 5. The germline V gene has CDR1 GTSNPN and CDR2 SVGIG (reference sequence). CDR3 DNA: TGTGCCTGGACACAGGGGGCGAGCAACATTCAGTACTTC. It is translated as CAWTQGASNIQYF.

The chain employs TRBV5-4 and TRBJ2-7; maybe TRBD2 (6 bases). CDR3 length: 15 amino acids. Trimming shortened V by 0 bases and J by 2 bases, and 12 bases separated the two germline ends. The germline V gene has CDR1 SGHNT and CDR2 YYREEE (reference sequence). The DNA for the CDR3 is TGTGCCAGCAGCTTGGCCGGGGGAAAGACCTACGAGCAGTACTTC. As protein: CASSLAGGKTYEQYF.

The CDR3 sequence: CASSLISGVQETQYF. Here the CDR3 DNA reads TGTGCCAGCAGCCTTATTAGCGGGGTTCAAGAGACCCAGTACTTC. V usage is TRBV7-9 and J usage is TRBJ2-5; the match to TRBD2 covers 8 bases. Trimming removed 5 bases from V and 2 bases from J; junction bases left unmatched: 7. Per the germline V gene, CDR1 is SEHNR and CDR2 is FQNEAQ (reference sequence). This CDR3 has 15 amino acids.

This rearrangement joins TRBV25-1 to TRBJ1-5, with no clear D. The CDR3 covers 17 residues. V was clipped by 4 bases and J by 0 bases, with 16 bases between them. Germline lookup yields CDR1 MGHDK and CDR2 SYGVNS. The CDR3 region has the DNA TGTGCCAGCAGTGGCCCCGACACCTGGTATAGCAATCAGCCCCAGCATTTT. This encodes CASSGPDTWYSNQPQHF.

V and J are TRBV5-6 and TRBJ2-7; no reliable D call. The CDR3 loop spans 14 amino acids. Germline CDR1 reads SGHDT; CDR2 reads YYEEEE. V was cut by 1 base and J by 3 bases, with 11 bases left in between. The DNA of the CDR3 is TGTGCCAGCAGCTTGTACGGCGGATTCTACGAGCAGTACTTC. Its protein product is CASSLYGGFYEQYF.

The chain combines TRBV7-9 with TRBJ2-1; D might be TRBD1 (5 bases). The germline V gene has CDR1 SEHNR and CDR2 FQNEAQ (reference sequence). This CDR3 has 14 amino acids. The germline V and J ends were trimmed by 2 bases and 7 bases, with 12 bases remaining between them. In nucleotides, the CDR3 is TGTGCCAGCAGCTTATCCCAGGGCCGGAATGAGCAGTTCTTC. Its protein is CASSLSQGRNEQFF.

This rearrangement joins TRBV19 to TRBJ1-1; the match to TRBD1 covers 12 bases. The V and J ends lost 3 bases and 11 bases, in that order; junction bases with no gene match: 1. CDR3 size: 12 residues. Germline CDR1 is LNHDA and CDR2 is SQIVND (reference sequence). CDR3 sequence (DNA): TGTGCCAGTAGTATGGGACAGGGGGCGGCTTTCTTT. This translates into CASSMGQGAAFF.

This clone has more than one count but fewer than ten. CDR3 residues: CASSLLRSHREAEAFF. CDR3 sequence (DNA): TGTGCCAGCAGCCTCCTCAGGAGCCACCGGGAGGCTGAAGCTTTCTTT. V gene TRBV28 combines with J gene TRBJ1-1; D gene unclear. The CDR3 consists of 16 residues. Germline V gene data show CDR1 as MDHEN and CDR2 as SYDVKM. Trimming took 6 bases from V and 6 from J, leaving 23 bases between them. The variable domain in full, with the rest retrieved from reference TRBV28 and TRBJ1-1, is DVKVTQSSRYLVKRTGEKVFLECVQDMDHENMFWYRQDPGLGLRLIYFSYDVKMKEKGDIPEGYSVSREKKERFSLILESASTNQTSMYLCASSLLRSHREAEAFFGQGTRLTVV.